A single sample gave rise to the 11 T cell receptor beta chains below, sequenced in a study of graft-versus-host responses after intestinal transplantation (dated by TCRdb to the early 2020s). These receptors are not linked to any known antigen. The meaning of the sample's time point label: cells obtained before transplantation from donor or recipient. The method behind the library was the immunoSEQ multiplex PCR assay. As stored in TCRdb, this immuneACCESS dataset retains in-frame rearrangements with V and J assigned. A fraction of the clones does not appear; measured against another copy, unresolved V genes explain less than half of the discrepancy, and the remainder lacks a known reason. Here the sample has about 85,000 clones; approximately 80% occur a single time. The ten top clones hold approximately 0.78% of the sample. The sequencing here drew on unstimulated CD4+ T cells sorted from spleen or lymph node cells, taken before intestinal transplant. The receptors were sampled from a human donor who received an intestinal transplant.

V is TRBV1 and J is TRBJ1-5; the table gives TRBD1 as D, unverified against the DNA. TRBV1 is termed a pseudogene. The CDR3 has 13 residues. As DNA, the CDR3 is TGCACCAGCAGCCGCAGGAGCAATCAGCCCCAGCATTTT. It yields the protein CTSSRRSNQPQHF.

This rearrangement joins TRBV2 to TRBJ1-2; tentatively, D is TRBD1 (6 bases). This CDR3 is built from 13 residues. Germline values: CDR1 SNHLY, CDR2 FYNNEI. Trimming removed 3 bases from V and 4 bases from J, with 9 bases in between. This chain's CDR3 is CASSEDRSYGYTF. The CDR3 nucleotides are TGTGCCAGCAGTGAGGACAGATCCTATGGCTACACCTTC.

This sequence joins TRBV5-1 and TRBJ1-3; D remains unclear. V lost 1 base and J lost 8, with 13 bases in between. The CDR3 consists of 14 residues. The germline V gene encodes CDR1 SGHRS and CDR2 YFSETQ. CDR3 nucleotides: TGCGCCAGCAGCTTGTTTAGTCCTCCGGACACCATATATTTT. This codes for CASSLFSPPDTIYF.

CDR3 sequence reads: CASSFRGRWGQTQYF. The CDR3 DNA is TGTGCCAGCAGCTTCAGGGGGCGCTGGGGACAGACCCAGTACTTC. The V call is TRBV11-1, the J call TRBJ2-5; 8 nucleotides match TRBD1. The CDR3 extends over 15 amino acids. The germline V gene encodes CDR1 SGHAT and CDR2 FQDESV (reference sequence). Trimming removed 3 bases from V and 6 bases from J; junction bases left unmatched: 9.

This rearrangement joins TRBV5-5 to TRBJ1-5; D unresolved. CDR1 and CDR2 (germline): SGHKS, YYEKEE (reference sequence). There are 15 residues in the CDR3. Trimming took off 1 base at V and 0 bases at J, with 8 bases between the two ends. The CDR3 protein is CASSLSVNSNQPQHF. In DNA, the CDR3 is TGTGCCAGCAGCTTGTCAGTAAATAGCAATCAGCCCCAGCATTTT.

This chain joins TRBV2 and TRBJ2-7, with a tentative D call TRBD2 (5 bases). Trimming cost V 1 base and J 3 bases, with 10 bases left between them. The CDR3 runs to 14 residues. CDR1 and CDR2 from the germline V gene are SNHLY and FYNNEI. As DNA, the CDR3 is TGTGCCAGCAGTGAAGTACTAGAACACTACGAGCAGTACTTC. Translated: CASSEVLEHYEQYF.

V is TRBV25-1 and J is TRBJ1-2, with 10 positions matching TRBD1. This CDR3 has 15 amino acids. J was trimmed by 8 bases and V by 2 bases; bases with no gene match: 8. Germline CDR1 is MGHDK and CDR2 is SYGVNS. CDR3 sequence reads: CASSEPGTGVWGYTF. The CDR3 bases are TGTGCCAGCAGTGAACCGGGGACAGGGGTTTGGGGCTACACCTTC.

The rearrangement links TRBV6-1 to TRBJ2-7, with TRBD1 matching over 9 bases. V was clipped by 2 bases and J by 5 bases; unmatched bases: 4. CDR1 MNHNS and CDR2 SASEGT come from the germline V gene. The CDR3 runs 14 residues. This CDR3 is CASSEQRTGDEQYF. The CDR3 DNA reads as TGTGCCAGCAGTGAACAACGGACAGGGGACGAGCAGTACTTC.

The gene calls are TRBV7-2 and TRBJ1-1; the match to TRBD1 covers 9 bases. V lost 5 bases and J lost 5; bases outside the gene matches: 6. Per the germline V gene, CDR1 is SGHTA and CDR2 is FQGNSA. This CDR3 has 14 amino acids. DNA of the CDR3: TGTGCCAGCAGCGCCCACAGGGGGCGGACTGAAGCTTTCTTT. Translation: CASSAHRGRTEAFF.

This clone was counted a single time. CDR3 loop: CASSLSGNNYGYTF. The CDR3 DNA reads as TGTGCCAGCAGTTTATCAGGGAACAACTATGGCTACACCTTC. The chain has TRBV28 and TRBJ1-2; D may be TRBD1 (5 bases). The CDR3 consists of 14 residues. V lost 1 base, J lost 2 bases, and 8 bases lay in between. Per the germline V gene, CDR1 is MDHEN and CDR2 is SYDVKM.

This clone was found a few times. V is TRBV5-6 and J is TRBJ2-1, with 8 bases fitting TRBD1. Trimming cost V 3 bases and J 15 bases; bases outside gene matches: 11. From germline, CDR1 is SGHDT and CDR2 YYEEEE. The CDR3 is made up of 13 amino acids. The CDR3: CASSSIDRDRPFF. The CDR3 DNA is TGTGCCAGCAGCTCAATCGACCGGGACAGGCCGTTCTTC.